This T cell receptor beta chain stems from a study of T cell responses to AZD1222 COVID-19 vaccine. This clone was observed a few times. The target antigen is unknown. Findings and caveats of the study: Sampling that yielded the repertoires occurred only after the peak T cell response. Among vaccine-associated CD4 TCRs, coverage spanned spike, with dominance at 160-218 and 743-854.

This CDR3 is built from 18 residues. Trimming cost V 3 bases and J 4 bases; bases outside gene matches: 16. Looked up from germline, CDR1 is SGHTA and CDR2 is FQGNSA. Using immunoSEQ multiplex PCR, the repertoire was profiled, and TCRdb retains in-frame clones only, with some absent. Of some 63,000 clones listed, 75% to 85% are singletons. The TCR sequence derives from an adult in good health. Sequenced material: peripheral blood, taken on day 0 of AZD1222 vaccination. V and J are TRBV7-2 and TRBJ1-2; TRBD1 matches 8 bases. Here the CDR3 DNA reads TGTGCCAGCAGCTTCCTCCTCCCGCGGACAGGGTTGGGCTATGGCTACACCTTC. Its protein is CASSFLLPRTGLGYGYTF.